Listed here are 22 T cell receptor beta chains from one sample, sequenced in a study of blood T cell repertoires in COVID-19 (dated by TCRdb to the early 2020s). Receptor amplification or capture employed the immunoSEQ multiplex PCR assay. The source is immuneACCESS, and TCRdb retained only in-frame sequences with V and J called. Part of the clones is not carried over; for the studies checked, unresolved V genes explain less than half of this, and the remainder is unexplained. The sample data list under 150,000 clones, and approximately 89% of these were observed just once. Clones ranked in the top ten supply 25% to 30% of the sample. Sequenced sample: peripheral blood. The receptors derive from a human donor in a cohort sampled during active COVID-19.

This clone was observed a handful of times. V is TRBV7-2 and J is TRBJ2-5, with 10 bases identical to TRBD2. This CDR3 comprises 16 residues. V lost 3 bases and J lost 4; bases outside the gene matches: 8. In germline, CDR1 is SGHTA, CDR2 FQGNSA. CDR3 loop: CASSFNSGGAAETQYF. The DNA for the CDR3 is TGTGCCAGCAGCTTTAACAGCGGGGGGGCAGCAGAGACCCAGTACTTC. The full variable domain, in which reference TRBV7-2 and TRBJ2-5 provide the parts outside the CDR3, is GAGVSQSPSNKVTEKGKDVELRCDPISGHTALYWYRQSLGQGLEFLIYFQGNSAPDKSGLPSDRFSAERTGGSVSTLTIQRTQQEDSAVYLCASSFNSGGAAETQYFGPGTRLLVL.

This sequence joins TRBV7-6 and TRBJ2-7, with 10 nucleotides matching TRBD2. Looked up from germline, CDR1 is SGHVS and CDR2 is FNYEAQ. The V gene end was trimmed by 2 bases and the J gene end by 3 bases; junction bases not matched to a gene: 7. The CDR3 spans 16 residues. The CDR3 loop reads CASSLRASGSYYEQYF. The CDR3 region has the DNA TGTGCCAGCAGCTTAAGGGCTAGCGGGAGTTACTACGAGCAGTACTTC.

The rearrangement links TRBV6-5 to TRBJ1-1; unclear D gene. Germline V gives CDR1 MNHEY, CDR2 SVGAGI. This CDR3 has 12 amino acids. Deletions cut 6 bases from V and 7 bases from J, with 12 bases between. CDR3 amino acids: CASSRSTLEAFF. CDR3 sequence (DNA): TGTGCCAGCAGCCGAAGCACGCTTGAAGCTTTCTTT.

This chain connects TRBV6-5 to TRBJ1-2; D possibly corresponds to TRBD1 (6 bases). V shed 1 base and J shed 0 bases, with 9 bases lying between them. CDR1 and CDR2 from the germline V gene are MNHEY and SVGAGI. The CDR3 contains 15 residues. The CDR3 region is CASSYFGQSNYGYTF. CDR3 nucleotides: TGTGCCAGCAGTTACTTTGGACAGTCTAACTATGGCTACACCTTC.

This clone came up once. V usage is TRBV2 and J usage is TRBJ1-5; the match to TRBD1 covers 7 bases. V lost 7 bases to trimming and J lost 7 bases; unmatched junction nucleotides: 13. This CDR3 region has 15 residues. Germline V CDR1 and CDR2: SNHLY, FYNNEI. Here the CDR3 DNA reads TGTGCCAGCAATCCTTCCAGGGGGAAGTTGCAGCCCCAGCATTTT. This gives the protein CASNPSRGKLQPQHF.

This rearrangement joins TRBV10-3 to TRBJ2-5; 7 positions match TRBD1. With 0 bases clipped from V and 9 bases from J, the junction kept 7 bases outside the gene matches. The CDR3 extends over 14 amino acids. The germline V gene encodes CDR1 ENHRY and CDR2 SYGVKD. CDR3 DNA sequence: TGTGCCATCAGTGAGTCCCGACAGGGATTGGCCCAGTACTTC. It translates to CAISESRQGLAQYF.

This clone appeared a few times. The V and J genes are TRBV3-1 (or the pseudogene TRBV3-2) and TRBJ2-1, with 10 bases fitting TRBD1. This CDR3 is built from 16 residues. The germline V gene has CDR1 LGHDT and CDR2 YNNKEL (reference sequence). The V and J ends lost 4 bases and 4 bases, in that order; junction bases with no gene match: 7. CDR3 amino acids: CASSRGDRGSYNEQFF. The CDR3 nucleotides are TGTGCCAGCAGCCGGGGGGACAGGGGTTCTTACAATGAGCAGTTCTTC.

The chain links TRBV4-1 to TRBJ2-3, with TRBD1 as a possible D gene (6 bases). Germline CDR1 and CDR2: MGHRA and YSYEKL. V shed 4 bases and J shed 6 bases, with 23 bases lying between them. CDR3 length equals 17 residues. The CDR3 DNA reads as TGCGCCAGCAGCCTTCCCACCGGGACACCAGACGGTGATACGCAGTATTTT. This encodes CASSLPTGTPDGDTQYF.

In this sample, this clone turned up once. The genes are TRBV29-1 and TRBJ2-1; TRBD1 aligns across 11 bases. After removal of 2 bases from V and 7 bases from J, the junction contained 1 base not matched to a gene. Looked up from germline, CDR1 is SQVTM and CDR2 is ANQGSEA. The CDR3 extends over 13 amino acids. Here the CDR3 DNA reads TGCAGCGTTGAAAGGGACAGGGGGAATGAGCAGTTCTTC. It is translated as CSVERDRGNEQFF.

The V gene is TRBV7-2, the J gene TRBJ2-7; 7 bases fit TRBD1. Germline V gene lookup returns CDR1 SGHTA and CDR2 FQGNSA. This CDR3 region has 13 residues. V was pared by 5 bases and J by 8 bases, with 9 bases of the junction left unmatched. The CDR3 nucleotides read TGTGCCAGCAGCCACGACAGGGAGAGTAAGCAGTACTTC. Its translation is CASSHDRESKQYF.

The CDR3 protein is CASSQAIFGSGVQETQYF. In nucleotides, the CDR3 is TGTGCCAGCAGCCAAGCTATATTTGGTAGCGGGGTCCAAGAGACCCAGTACTTC. V usage is TRBV4-2 and J usage is TRBJ2-5; 8 bases map to TRBD2. Germline CDR1 is LGHNA and CDR2 is YNFKEQ. Unmatched junction bases numbered 11, after V lost 1 base and J lost 1 base. This CDR3 has 18 amino acids.

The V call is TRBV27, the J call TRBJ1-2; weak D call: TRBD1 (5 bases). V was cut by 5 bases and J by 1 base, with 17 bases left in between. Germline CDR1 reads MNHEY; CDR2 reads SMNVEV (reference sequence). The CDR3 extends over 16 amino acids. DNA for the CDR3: TGTGCCAGCAGTCCCTCCCAGGGCTTCCTTAACTATGGCTACACCTTC. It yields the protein CASSPSQGFLNYGYTF.

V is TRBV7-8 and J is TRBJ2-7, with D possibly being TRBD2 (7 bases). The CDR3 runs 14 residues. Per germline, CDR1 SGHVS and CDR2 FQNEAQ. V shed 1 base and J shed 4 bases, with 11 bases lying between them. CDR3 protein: CASSLVGGPYEQYF. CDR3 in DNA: TGTGCCAGCAGCTTAGTCGGGGGGCCGTACGAGCAGTACTTC.

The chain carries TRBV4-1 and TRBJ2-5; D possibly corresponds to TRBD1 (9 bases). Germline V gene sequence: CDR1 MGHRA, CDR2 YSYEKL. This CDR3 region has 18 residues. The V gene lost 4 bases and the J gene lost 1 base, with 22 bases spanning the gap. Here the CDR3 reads CASSRGTGRRGAQETQYF. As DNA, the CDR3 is TGCGCCAGCAGCCGCGGGACAGGGAGGCGGGGGGCCCAAGAGACCCAGTACTTC.

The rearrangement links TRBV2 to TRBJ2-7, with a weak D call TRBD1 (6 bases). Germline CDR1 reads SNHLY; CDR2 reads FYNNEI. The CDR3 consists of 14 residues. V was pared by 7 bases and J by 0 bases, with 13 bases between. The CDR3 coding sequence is TGTGCCAGCAACGATGACAGGAACTCCTACGAGCAGTACTTC. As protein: CASNDDRNSYEQYF. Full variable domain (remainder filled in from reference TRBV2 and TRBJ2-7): EPEVTQTPSHQVTQMGQEVILRCVPISNHLYFYWYRQILGQKVEFLVSFYNNEISEKSEIFDDQFSVERPDGSNFTLKIRSTKLEDSAMYFCASNDDRNSYEQYFGPGTRLTVT.

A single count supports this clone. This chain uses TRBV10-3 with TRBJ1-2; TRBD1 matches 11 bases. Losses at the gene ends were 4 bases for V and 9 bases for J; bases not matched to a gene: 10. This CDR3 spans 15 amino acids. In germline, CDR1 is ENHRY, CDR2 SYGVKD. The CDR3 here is CAISVGTGGSVSYTF. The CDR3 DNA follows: TGTGCCATCAGTGTGGGGACAGGGGGTTCGGTCAGCTACACCTTC.

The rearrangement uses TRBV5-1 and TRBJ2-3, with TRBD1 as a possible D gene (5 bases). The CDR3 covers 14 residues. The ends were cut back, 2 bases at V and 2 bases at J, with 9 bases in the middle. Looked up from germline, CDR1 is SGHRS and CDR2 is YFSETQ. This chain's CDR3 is CASSFPQVTDTQYF. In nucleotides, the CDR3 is TGCGCCAGCAGCTTCCCACAGGTCACAGATACGCAGTATTTT.

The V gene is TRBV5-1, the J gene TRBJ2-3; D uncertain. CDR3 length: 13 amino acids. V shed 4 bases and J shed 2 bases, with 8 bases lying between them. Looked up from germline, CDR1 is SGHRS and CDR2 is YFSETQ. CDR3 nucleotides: TGCGCCAGCAGCCTCCCTCTCACAGATACGCAGTATTTT. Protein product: CASSLPLTDTQYF.

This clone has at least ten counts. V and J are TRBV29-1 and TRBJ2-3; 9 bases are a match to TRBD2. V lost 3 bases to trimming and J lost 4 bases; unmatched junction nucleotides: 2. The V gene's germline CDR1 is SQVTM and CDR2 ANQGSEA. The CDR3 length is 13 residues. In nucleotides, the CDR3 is TGCAGCGTTGAGCGGGGGGGCCCAGATACGCAGTATTTT. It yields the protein CSVERGGPDTQYF.

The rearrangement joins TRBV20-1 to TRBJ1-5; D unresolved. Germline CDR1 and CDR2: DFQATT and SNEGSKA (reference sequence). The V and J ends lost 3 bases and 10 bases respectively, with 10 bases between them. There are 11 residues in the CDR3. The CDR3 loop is CSASAGTPQHF. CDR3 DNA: TGCAGTGCTAGTGCAGGTACACCCCAGCATTTT.

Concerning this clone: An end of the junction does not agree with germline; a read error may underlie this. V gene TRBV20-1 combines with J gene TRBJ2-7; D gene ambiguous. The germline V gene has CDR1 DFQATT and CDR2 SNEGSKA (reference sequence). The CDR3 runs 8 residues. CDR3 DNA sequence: TGCAGTGCTAAGTGGCCTGCCTTC. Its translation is CSAKWPAF.

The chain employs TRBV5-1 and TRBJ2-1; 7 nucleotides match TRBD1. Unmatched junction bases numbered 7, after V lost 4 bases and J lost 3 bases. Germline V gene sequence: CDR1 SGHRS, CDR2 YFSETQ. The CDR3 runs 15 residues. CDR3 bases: TGCGCCAGCAGCAAGGGACAGACCTACTACAATGAGCAGTTCTTC. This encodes CASSKGQTYYNEQFF.